The 28 T cell receptor beta chains below all came from one sample that was sequenced in a study of blood T cell repertoires in COVID-19. TCRdb's table, derived via immunoSEQ multiplex PCR, lists solely in-frame clones and lacks some. The sample has 300,000 to 400,000 clones, about 85% seen once; the top ten hold around 2%. Sample: PBMCs or T cells enriched from blood (not recorded which). The receptors were gathered from a woman younger than 45 who had been exposed to COVID-19.

The chain couples TRBV11-2 to TRBJ1-1, with 7 bases identical to TRBD1. V lost 0 bases to trimming and J lost 4 bases; unmatched junction nucleotides: 2. Germline V gene lookup returns CDR1 SGHAT and CDR2 FQNNGV. CDR3 length equals 14 residues. DNA for the CDR3: TGTGCCAGCAGCTTAGAGACAGGGAGCACTGAAGCTTTCTTT. Protein product: CASSLETGSTEAFF.

The chain is built from TRBV28 and TRBJ1-1, with unresolved D. The CDR3 covers 14 residues. The V and J ends lost 6 bases and 5 bases respectively, with 16 bases between them. Germline assignment: CDR1 MDHEN and CDR2 SYDVKM. This CDR3 reads CASSSPQYLTEAFF. The DNA of the CDR3 is TGTGCCAGCAGCTCCCCGCAATACCTAACTGAAGCTTTCTTT.

The CDR3 DNA is TGTGCCAGCAGTTTAGAGCAGGGGTCCGGTGGCTACACCTTC. It codes for CASSLEQGSGGYTF. J is TRBJ1-2 and V is TRBV28; tentative D call: TRBD1 (6 bases). The CDR3 sequence is 14 residues long. From germline, CDR1 is MDHEN and CDR2 SYDVKM. V was pared by 2 bases and J by 7 bases, with 14 bases between.

This clone was recorded at least ten times. J is TRBJ2-7 and V is TRBV9; 8 bases fit TRBD1. There are 16 residues in the CDR3. The J segment lost 2 bases and the V segment lost 0 bases, leaving 7 bases of the junction unmatched. Germline V lookup: CDR1 SGDLS, CDR2 YYNGEE. The CDR3 bases are TGTGCCAGCAGCGTAGTTGTGGGACAGGCTCCCTACGAGCAGTACTTC. It codes for CASSVVVGQAPYEQYF.

This clone was observed a single time. The chain recombines TRBV19 with TRBJ2-7; 10 bases align to TRBD1. The V gene end was trimmed by 1 base and the J gene end by 5 bases; junction bases not matched to a gene: 2. CDR1 is LNHDA, CDR2 SQIVND, per germline (reference sequence). The CDR3 runs to 14 residues. CDR3 DNA: TGTGCCAGTAGTATAGGGACAGGGGGACACGAGCAGTACTTC. Translated, it gives CASSIGTGGHEQYF.

V usage is TRBV5-6 and J usage is TRBJ1-2, with TRBD1 matching 9 bases. CDR3 length: 15 residues. Per germline, CDR1 SGHDT and CDR2 YYEEEE. Trimming at V came to 3 bases and at J to 8 bases, leaving 11 bases not matched to a gene. CDR3 loop: CASSWGQGTVRGYTF. CDR3 nucleotide sequence: TGTGCCAGCAGCTGGGGACAGGGAACGGTGCGGGGCTACACCTTC.

V is TRBV11-2 and J is TRBJ1-5; 10 bases are shared with TRBD1. CDR3 length: 14 amino acids. Looked up from germline, CDR1 is SGHAT and CDR2 is FQNNGV. The junction had 5 bases not matched to a gene; V was cut back by 5 bases and J by 7 bases. The CDR3 protein is CASSLTGGRQPQHF. The CDR3, as DNA: TGTGCCAGCAGCCTGACAGGGGGCCGACAGCCCCAGCATTTT. Variable domain in full (rest from reference TRBV11-2 and TRBJ1-5): EAGVAQSPRYKIIEKRQSVAFWCNPISGHATLYWYQQILGQGPKLLIQFQNNGVVDDSQLPKDRFSAERLKGVDSTLKIQPAKLEDSAVYLCASSLTGGRQPQHFGDGTRLSIL.

The genes are TRBV6-5 and TRBJ2-1, with a weak D call TRBD1 (7 bases). Germline CDR1 and CDR2: MNHEY and SVGAGI. This CDR3 is built from 13 residues. The ends were cut back, 5 bases at V and 6 bases at J, with 11 bases in the middle. CDR3 DNA: TGTGCCAGCAGTCAGGGGGGACTCAATGAGCAGTTCTTC. As protein: CASSQGGLNEQFF.

V usage is TRBV7-9 and J usage is TRBJ1-3, with a tentative D call TRBD1 (5 bases). The CDR3 totals 12 residues. Trimming took off 11 bases at V and 2 bases at J, with 10 bases between the two ends. The germline gives CDR1 SEHNR, CDR2 FQNEAQ (reference sequence). CDR3 nucleotide sequence: TGTGCCGGACGGACAACTGGAAACACCATATATTTT. It encodes CAGRTTGNTIYF.

The chain carries TRBV19 and TRBJ1-2; a weak D match, TRBD1 (6 bases). Germline loops: CDR1 LNHDA, CDR2 SQIVND (reference sequence). V lost 4 bases, J lost 0 bases, and 9 bases lay in between. This CDR3 comprises 14 residues. CDR3 in amino acids: CASSTRTANYGYTF. CDR3 nucleotide sequence: TGTGCCAGTAGTACTCGGACAGCTAACTATGGCTACACCTTC.

This clone was found a few times. This chain uses TRBV5-4 with TRBJ2-5; a possible D gene is TRBD2 (5 bases). Per germline, CDR1 SGHNT and CDR2 YYREEE (reference sequence). The CDR3 consists of 13 residues. The germline V and J ends were trimmed by 4 bases and 2 bases, with 9 bases remaining between them. The CDR3 DNA follows: TGTGCCAGCAGCCTCCGGGATCAAGAGACCCAGTACTTC. Amino acids: CASSLRDQETQYF.

V and J are TRBV30 and TRBJ2-5; tentative D call: TRBD1 (6 bases). CDR1 is GTSNPN, CDR2 SVGIG, per germline (reference sequence). The CDR3 has 13 residues. Trimming pared 5 bases from V and 4 bases from J, leaving 14 bases between. The CDR3 loop is CAWDFTGRETQYF. CDR3 sequence (DNA): TGTGCCTGGGATTTCACAGGGAGAGAGACCCAGTACTTC. Drawing the rest from reference TRBV30 and TRBJ2-5, the complete variable domain is SQTIHQWPATLVQPVGSPLSLECTVEGTSNPNLYWYRQAAGRGLQLLFYSVGIGQISSEVPQNLSASRPQDRQFILSSKKLLLSDSGFYLCAWDFTGRETQYFGPGTRLLVL.

This clone has only one observation. The chain carries TRBV14 and TRBJ1-1; TRBD1 aligns across 7 bases. V lost 8 bases, J lost 4 bases, and 10 bases stayed unmatched. The CDR3 sequence is 14 residues long. Germline V lookup: CDR1 SGHDN, CDR2 FVKESK. As DNA, the CDR3 is TGTGCCAGCCTGAAGCAGGGGGTATTCACTGAAGCTTTCTTT. Its protein product is CASLKQGVFTEAFF.

The chain combines TRBV29-1 with TRBJ1-3; D is perhaps TRBD1 (5 bases). The germline V gene has CDR1 SQVTM and CDR2 ANQGSEA. Deletions cut 7 bases from V and 8 bases from J, with 18 bases between. The CDR3 loop spans 13 amino acids. The CDR3 region is CSATGPWGDTIYF. The CDR3 coding sequence is TGCAGCGCCACGGGACCCTGGGGGGACACCATATATTTT.

The chain's CDR3 is CASSLGQANNEKLFF. In DNA form, the CDR3 reads TGTGCCAGCAGCCTGGGACAGGCCAACAATGAAAAACTGTTTTTT. The chain couples TRBV2 to TRBJ1-4; TRBD1 matches at 8 bases. V gave up 6 bases and J gave up 5 bases; unmatched junction bases: 8. The CDR3 runs 15 residues. Per the germline V gene, CDR1 is SNHLY and CDR2 is FYNNEI.

The table lists this clone with a count of one. The V and J genes are TRBV28 and TRBJ2-3; D possibly corresponds to TRBD1 (7 bases). Germline V gene lookup returns CDR1 MDHEN and CDR2 SYDVKM. Trimming took 8 bases from V and 0 from J, leaving 21 bases between them. The CDR3 totals 17 residues. The CDR3 spells CASSEPGGSTSTDTQYF. DNA of the CDR3: TGTGCCAGCTCCGAACCAGGGGGGTCTACTAGCACAGATACGCAGTATTTT. Full variable domain (remainder filled in from reference TRBV28 and TRBJ2-3): DVKVTQSSRYLVKRTGEKVFLECVQDMDHENMFWYRQDPGLGLRLIYFSYDVKMKEKGDIPEGYSVSREKKERFSLILESASTNQTSMYLCASSEPGGSTSTDTQYFGPGTRLTVL.

The chain couples TRBV27 to TRBJ1-1; possible D gene TRBD1, 6 bases. Germline values: CDR1 MNHEY, CDR2 SMNVEV (reference sequence). The CDR3 covers 13 residues. Trimming stripped 8 bases from V and 8 bases from J, with 18 bases between. CDR3 loop: CASRKQGGAEAFF. CDR3 nucleotide sequence: TGTGCCAGCCGCAAACAGGGAGGGGCCGAAGCTTTCTTT.

The V call is TRBV4-2, the J call TRBJ2-1; a weak D match, TRBD1 (6 bases). This CDR3 comprises 17 residues. The V gene lost 4 bases and the J gene lost 4 bases, with 20 bases spanning the gap. Germline V gives CDR1 LGHNA, CDR2 YNFKEQ. The CDR3 DNA reads as TGTGCCAGCAGCCCGGGTAATGCAGGAGACAGGTACAATGAGCAGTTCTTC. This sequence encodes CASSPGNAGDRYNEQFF.

The CDR3 coding sequence is TGTGCCAGTAGTATGGGCAGGCCGAACACTGAAGCTTTCTTT. Its protein product is CASSMGRPNTEAFF. V gene TRBV19 combines with J gene TRBJ1-1, with D uncertain. The germline CDR1 and CDR2 sequences are LNHDA and SQIVND (reference sequence). The V and J ends lost 3 bases and 1 base respectively, with 9 bases between them. The CDR3 contains 14 residues. The full variable domain, rest sourced from reference TRBV19 and TRBJ1-1, is DGGITQSPKYLFRKEGQNVTLSCEQNLNHDAMYWYRQDPGQGLRLIYYSQIVNDFQKGDIAEGYSVSREKKESFPLTVTSAQKNPTAFYLCASSMGRPNTEAFFGQGTRLTVV.

The chain is built from TRBV9 and TRBJ1-3, with TRBD1 identical over 8 bases. This CDR3 region has 15 residues. Germline V gene sequence: CDR1 SGDLS, CDR2 YYNGEE. Trimming removed 2 bases from V and 2 bases from J; junction bases left unmatched: 3. The CDR3 loop reads CASSVGRGPGNTIYF. CDR3 coding DNA: TGTGCCAGCAGCGTTGGCAGGGGGCCTGGAAACACCATATATTTT.

The chain recombines TRBV11-2 with TRBJ2-3; 8 positions match TRBD2. With 6 bases clipped from V and 5 bases from J, the junction kept 10 bases outside the gene matches. This CDR3 has 15 amino acids. Germline CDR1 and CDR2: SGHAT and FQNNGV. Here the CDR3 DNA reads TGTGCCAGCAGATATCGGGGGGGGGCAAGAGATACGCAGTATTTT. As protein: CASRYRGGARDTQYF.

The rearrangement joins TRBV30 to TRBJ2-1, with 12 bases aligning to TRBD2. V lost 0 bases to trimming and J lost 12 bases; unmatched junction nucleotides: 6. CDR1 is GTSNPN, CDR2 SVGIG, per germline (reference sequence). The CDR3 is 14 amino acids. In DNA, the CDR3 is TGTGCCTGGAGTGTAGGGCTAGCGGGAGGGTGGCAGTTCTTC. As protein: CAWSVGLAGGWQFF.

This clone was detected many times. This sequence joins TRBV6-5 and TRBJ2-7; 7 positions agree with TRBD2. Germline assignment: CDR1 MNHEY and CDR2 SVGAGI. This CDR3 spans 15 amino acids. The junction had 11 bases not matched to a gene; V was cut back by 6 bases and J by 3 bases. CDR3 protein: CASRKSAGVVYEQYF. CDR3 nucleotide sequence: TGTGCCAGCAGGAAAAGCGCGGGGGTCGTCTACGAGCAGTACTTC.

The V and J genes are TRBV6-5 and TRBJ2-7, with 8 bases that match TRBD2. Germline V gives CDR1 MNHEY, CDR2 SVGAGI. V lost 7 bases to trimming and J lost 0 bases; unmatched junction nucleotides: 5. The CDR3 runs to 14 residues. CDR3 DNA sequence: TGTGCCAGCATGGGGCGGGGGGACTCCTACGAGCAGTACTTC. It specifies CASMGRGDSYEQYF.

This rearrangement joins TRBV18 to TRBJ1-1; 8 positions match TRBD1. Germline V lookup: CDR1 KGHSH, CDR2 LQKENI. Trimming at V came to 3 bases and at J to 9 bases, leaving 18 bases not matched to a gene. This CDR3 spans 17 amino acids. The CDR3 spells CASSPTNSGQGAGQAFF. The CDR3 coding sequence is TGTGCCAGCTCACCCACCAATTCGGGGCAGGGGGCGGGCCAAGCTTTCTTT.

The chain uses TRBV6-4 and TRBJ2-1, with 7 bases that match TRBD1. CDR3 length: 12 amino acids. Trimming removed 6 bases from V and 10 bases from J; junction bases left unmatched: 6. CDR1 is MRHNA and CDR2 is SNTAGT in the germline V gene. The CDR3 coding sequence is TGTGCCAGCAGACCCCCGACAGGGGAGCAGTTCTTC. This sequence encodes CASRPPTGEQFF.

V is TRBV3-1 (or the pseudogene TRBV3-2) and J is TRBJ1-2; D might be TRBD1 (5 bases). Trimming removed 5 bases at V and 2 bases at J, with 12 bases between. Germline assignment: CDR1 LGHDT and CDR2 YNNKEL (reference sequence). The CDR3 length is 14 residues. CDR3 in DNA: TGTGCCAGCAGCTGGCGACAGAGCAACTATGGCTACACCTTC. This translates into CASSWRQSNYGYTF.

The genes are TRBV5-6 and TRBJ2-6, with 12 positions matching TRBD2. Germline CDR1 reads SGHDT; CDR2 reads YYEEEE. J gave up 0 bases and V 0 bases, and 4 bases lay outside the gene matches. The CDR3 sequence is 19 residues long. The CDR3 DNA reads as TGTGCCAGCAGCTTGGGGCTAGCGGGAGGGAACTCTGGGGCCAACGTCCTGACTTTC. Translating it yields CASSLGLAGGNSGANVLTF. Full variable domain (rest looked up from reference TRBV5-6 and TRBJ2-6): DAGVTQSPTHLIKTRGQQVTLRCSPKSGHDTVSWYQQALGQGPQFIFQYYEEEERQRGNFPDRFSGHQFPNYSSELNVNALLLGDSALYLCASSLGLAGGNSGANVLTFGAGSRLTVL.